The T cell receptor beta chain under discussion was sequenced for a study of shared clonotypes between healthy human individuals. Study information: Serving as donors were two women and a few men, whose ages spanned 18 to 49.

Note on this clone: Its antigen remains unknown.

Naive CD8 populations comprised CD45RO-negative cells positively selected for CCR7, excluding terminally differentiated effector memory CD45RA+ cells. Assay used: immunoSEQ multiplex PCR; TCRdb lists only in-frame clones, some missing. Found here are hundreds of thousands of clones, 90% to 97% of them singletons; the top ten hold 0.11%. Study-wide findings and caveats: Larger estimated richness was generally recorded for naive subsets relative to memory subsets.

This CDR3 is 15 amino acids long. V gave up 6 bases and J gave up 2 bases; unmatched junction bases: 10. The germline V gene encodes CDR1 SQVTM and CDR2 ANQGSEA. This sequence was found in a woman between 25 and 40 years old in good health. Sequencing input: naive CD8+ T cells sorted from blood. The chain combines TRBV29-1 with TRBJ2-1; 7 bases map to TRBD2. The CDR3 region is CSVSGGAVTYNEQFF. The CDR3 bases are TGCAGCGTCTCGGGGGGAGCTGTGACCTACAATGAGCAGTTCTTC.